The source of this T cell receptor (beta chain) is a study of blood T cell repertoires in COVID-19. As originally analysed: Reference gene primer amplification gave nucleated cell count estimates. The table came from immunoSEQ multiplex PCR; TCRdb's copy has only in-frame clones and leaves some out. The DNA gave D and trimming, while V, J and clone size come from that table. Counted here are just over 75,000 clones, around 80% occurring once; the ten biggest clones make up less than 6%. Sequencing was carried out using peripheral blood. This sequence originates from a man aged 55 to 70 with active or convalescent COVID-19.

In DNA form, the CDR3 reads TGTGCCAGCAGCGACCCTTTACAGGGAGACTTGGGACACACTGAAGCTTTCTTT. Its protein product is CASSDPLQGDLGHTEAFF. V is TRBV9 and J is TRBJ1-1, with D perhaps matching TRBD1 (6 bases). CDR1 and CDR2 (germline): SGDLS, YYNGEE. V gave up 3 bases and J gave up 3 bases, with 24 bases separating them. The CDR3 extends over 18 amino acids.